This T cell receptor beta chain was retrieved from a study of blood T cell repertoires in COVID-19. Study in general: Material from acute and convalescent COVID-19 was sourced from the United States, Italy and Spain. In each case, the material was cDNA or gDNA derived from T cells, B-cell-depleted T cells, or PBMCs.

The sample holds one count of this clone. The repertoire was sequenced with immunoSEQ multiplex PCR; TCRdb's copy has only in-frame clones and lacks some. This repertoire shows approximately 120,000 clones, over 75% found once; its top ten account for over 25%. The germline V and J ends were trimmed by 0 bases and 2 bases, with 11 bases remaining between them. The CDR3 length is 16 residues. Germline CDR1 LNHDA, CDR2 SQIVND (reference sequence). The sequenced sample was peripheral blood. This chain uses TRBV19 with TRBJ2-1; maybe TRBD1 (6 bases). The source of this sequence is a woman older than 75 with acute or convalescent COVID-19. CDR3 amino acids: CASSIDPTGTYNEQFF. DNA for the CDR3: TGTGCCAGTAGTATAGATCCGACAGGTACCTACAATGAGCAGTTCTTC.